This T cell receptor beta chain was sequenced in a study of T cell responses to AZD1222 COVID-19 vaccine (dated by TCRdb to 2020 to 2022). Study-level background: A total of approximately 250 trial participants underwent TCR sequencing, of whom nearly 210 had received two doses of AZD1222 and approximately 25 had received two doses of the MenACWY control vaccine. Trial participants were enrolled by age into subgroups of 18-55, 56-69 and 70-plus years, and roughly 150, 30 and 60 TCR-sequenced participants, respectively, were included in these subgroups. Results and caveats for the whole study, not just this receptor: Because no day 14 peak-response samples were available, the repertoires could be characterized only after the peak T cell response. In the small 56-69-year group, the increase in depth fell short of significance, most likely because of low power. Conclusions about previously exposed vaccinees are limited, since just six AZD1222 recipients were seropositive for SARS-CoV-2 at baseline. Participants were mostly white British and included more females than males, and it was suggested by the authors that clonal diversity may have been underestimated. The whole spike protein was spanned by vaccine-associated CD4 TCRs, and dominant responses were seen in regions 160-218 and 743-854. Reportedly, close to half of the unique spike-specific TCRs recognized epitopes lying outside the regions that are mutated in the B.1.351 and B.1.1.7 variants. Spike-specific TCR breadth and depth rose significantly after two AZD1222 doses compared with day 0 and with MenACWY recipients.

According to the study, the label for this sample's time point signals: about 28 days (+/-7) after the second vaccine dose. The treatment or condition label for this specimen denotes: meningococcal conjugate vaccine given as trial control. Samples from vaccinated people were obtained from the UK trials COV001 and COV002, which included a single-blind randomized controlled phase 2/3 trial of AZD1222 (ChAdOx1 nCoV-19) in healthy adults. For TCRbeta chain sequencing, PBMC samples were collected from trial participants at day 0 and at day 28 after the second dose. With regard to this clone: Its antigen remains unidentified. No qualities accompany the bases; no much larger clone lies one base away.

The CDR3 regions of human TCRbeta chains were analyzed by immunosequencing. For the original study's pipeline: Repertoire TCRs were checked for matches against a reference library of SARS-CoV-2-specific TCRs that had been generated using the MIRA antigen-specificity platform. Breadth was defined as the fraction of unique TCRs that were SARS-CoV-2-associated, and depth was defined as the fraction of total T cells that were SARS-CoV-2-associated. Using the MIRA data, each spike-specific TCR was mapped to the spike region that the TCR reacts to and placed in a CD4 or CD8 class. Log10-transformed breadth and depth values were compared by one-way ANOVA with Sidak's multiple comparisons tests. The immuneACCESS repertoire file appears here via TCRdb, limited to in-frame rearrangements. These files lack a portion of the clones; in checked studies, under half of the deficit traces to unresolved V genes, and the cause of the others is not known. V and J calls and clone size come straight from that table; D and trimming were deduced from the DNA. Within this sample are 95,000 to 110,000 clones, with 86% of them counted one time only. 3.3% of the sample is held by the ten biggest clonotypes.

Cut back by 3 bases and 5 bases, the V and J ends lie 14 bases apart. From a lookup of the germline V gene (reference sequence), CDR1 and CDR2 are LNHDA and SQIVND. Inclusive of the bounding cysteine and phenylalanine, the CDR3 is 14 residues long. The retained sequence is limited to the CDR3, 42 bases, with the frame set at the first base. This TCR came from an adult who received the MenACWY meningococcal vaccine as a control. The V gene is TRBV19 and the J gene is TRBJ2-7; the D region may be TRBD1 or TRBD2, each matching 5 bases equally. The starting material was peripheral blood, obtained 28 days after the second dose of the MenACWY control vaccine. The CDR3 loop reads CASSIGAWRDEQYF. The sequence in DNA is TGTGCCAGTAGTATCGGGGCGTGGCGGGACGAGCAGTACTTC.